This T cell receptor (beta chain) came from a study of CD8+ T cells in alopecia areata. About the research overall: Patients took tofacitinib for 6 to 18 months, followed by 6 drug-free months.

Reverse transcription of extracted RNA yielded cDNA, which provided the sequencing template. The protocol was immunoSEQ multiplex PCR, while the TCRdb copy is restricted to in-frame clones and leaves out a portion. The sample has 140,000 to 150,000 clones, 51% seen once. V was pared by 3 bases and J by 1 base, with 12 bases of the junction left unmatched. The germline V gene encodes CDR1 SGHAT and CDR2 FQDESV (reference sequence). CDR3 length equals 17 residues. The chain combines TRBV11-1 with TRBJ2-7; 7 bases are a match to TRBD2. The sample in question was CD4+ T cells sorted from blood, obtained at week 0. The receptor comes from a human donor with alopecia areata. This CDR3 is CASSFHLWAGESYEQYF. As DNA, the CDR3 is TGTGCCAGCAGCTTCCATCTCTGGGCGGGAGAATCCTACGAGCAGTACTTC.